One sample yielded the 20 T cell receptor beta chains listed below, sequenced in a study of immune cell composition in non-small cell lung cancer. Normal lung sampling was at least 3 cm from the tumour, as distant as possible. The data were produced by immunoSEQ multiplex PCR, yet TCRdb's version contains in-frame clones alone and is incomplete. The sample carries about 2,100 clones, 60% to 75% recorded once. Sequenced input: non-adjacent lung tissue. These receptors were collected from a human donor with non-small cell lung cancer.

The chain combines TRBV27 with TRBJ1-2; no firm D call. The V gene's germline CDR1 is MNHEY and CDR2 SMNVEV (reference sequence). Trimming took 6 bases from V and 8 from J, leaving 13 bases between them. The CDR3 covers 12 residues. For the CDR3, the DNA is TGTGCCAGCAGCCGGGAGGGTGCAGGCTACACCTTC. This translates into CASSREGAGYTF.

This chain uses TRBV11-2 with TRBJ2-3, with unresolved D. The CDR3 covers 18 residues. Germline lookup yields CDR1 SGHAT and CDR2 FQNNGV. V was trimmed by 2 bases and J by 1 base, leaving 19 bases between them. The CDR3 region has the DNA TGTGCCAGCAGCTTACTCCCCCCTAGTTGGCCGGGCACAGATACGCAGTATTTT. Protein sequence: CASSLLPPSWPGTDTQYF. Full variable domain (outside the CDR3, taken from reference TRBV11-2 and TRBJ2-3): EAGVAQSPRYKIIEKRQSVAFWCNPISGHATLYWYQQILGQGPKLLIQFQNNGVVDDSQLPKDRFSAERLKGVDSTLKIQPAKLEDSAVYLCASSLLPPSWPGTDTQYFGPGTRLTVL.

The chain joins TRBV7-8 to TRBJ2-1; 13 nucleotides line up with TRBD2. After removal of 3 bases from V and 4 bases from J, the junction contained 9 bases not matched to a gene. The germline CDR1 and CDR2 sequences are SGHVS and FQNEAQ. The CDR3 is 18 amino acids. The CDR3 sequence is CASSLGDPGLAGYNEQFF. In DNA, the CDR3 is TGTGCCAGCAGCTTGGGCGATCCGGGACTAGCGGGGTACAATGAGCAGTTCTTC.

The genes are TRBV19 and TRBJ2-2; 8 nucleotides line up with TRBD2. Germline CDR1 reads LNHDA; CDR2 reads SQIVND (reference sequence). J gave up 4 bases and V 8 bases, and 6 bases lay outside the gene matches. This CDR3 spans 14 amino acids. The CDR3 DNA sequence: TGTGCCAGTCGCAGCGGGAGAGCCACCGGGGAGCTGTTTTTT. Translated, it gives CASRSGRATGELFF.

V is TRBV11-2 and J is TRBJ1-2; D unresolved. The V gene's germline CDR1 is SGHAT and CDR2 FQNNGV. The V end lost 1 base, the J end lost 4 bases, and 7 bases lay between the germline ends. CDR3 size: 13 residues. The CDR3 spells CASSLAQVYGYTF. DNA for the CDR3: TGTGCCAGCAGCTTAGCGCAGGTCTATGGCTACACCTTC. Using reference TRBV11-2 and TRBJ1-2 for the parts outside the CDR3, the full variable domain is EAGVAQSPRYKIIEKRQSVAFWCNPISGHATLYWYQQILGQGPKLLIQFQNNGVVDDSQLPKDRFSAERLKGVDSTLKIQPAKLEDSAVYLCASSLAQVYGYTFGSGTRLTVV.

The CDR3 region is CASSAITGNNYGYTF. In DNA, the CDR3 is TGTGCCAGCAGCGCGATCACCGGGAATAACTATGGCTACACCTTC. The chain uses TRBV6-5 and TRBJ1-2, with unresolved D. This CDR3 is 15 amino acids long. V lost 6 bases, J lost 1 base, and 15 bases lay in between. Germline V gene sequence: CDR1 MNHEY, CDR2 SVGAGI.

The DNA for the CDR3 is TGTGCCAGTAGTATACGGGTGTTTTCAGATACGCAGTATTTT. This gives the protein CASSIRVFSDTQYF. The chain couples TRBV19 to TRBJ2-3; no clear D gene. Germline V gene lookup returns CDR1 LNHDA and CDR2 SQIVND (reference sequence). The CDR3 is made up of 14 amino acids. V lost 2 bases and J lost 4, with 10 bases in between.

The V gene is TRBV6-6, the J gene TRBJ1-4; D unclear. CDR1 is MNHNY and CDR2 is SVGAGI in the germline V gene (reference sequence). The CDR3 sequence is 13 residues long. Trimming removed 5 bases at V and 6 bases at J, with 10 bases between. CDR3 loop: CASSPGSYEKLFF. The CDR3 DNA follows: TGTGCCAGCAGTCCCGGTTCTTATGAAAAACTGTTTTTT.

The V and J genes are TRBV6-5 and TRBJ1-3; D gene ambiguous. Trimming took off 0 bases at V and 0 bases at J, with 9 bases between the two ends. Germline V gene lookup returns CDR1 MNHEY and CDR2 SVGAGI. The CDR3 totals 16 residues. The CDR3 region is CASSYSNSISGNTIYF. Written as DNA, the CDR3 is TGTGCCAGCAGTTACTCGAACTCGATCTCTGGAAACACCATATATTTT.

The chain employs TRBV5-1 and TRBJ2-7; 8 bases map to TRBD2. Germline V gives CDR1 SGHRS, CDR2 YFSETQ. The V segment lost 2 bases and the J segment 7 bases; nucleotides outside the gene matches: 5. The CDR3 is 13 residues long. Here the CDR3 reads CASSFAGGGEQYF. Written as DNA, the CDR3 is TGCGCCAGCAGCTTCGCGGGAGGTGGTGAGCAGTACTTC. The full variable domain, rest sourced from reference TRBV5-1 and TRBJ2-7, is KAGVTQTPRYLIKTRGQQVTLSCSPISGHRSVSWYQQTPGQGLQFLFEYFSETQRNKGNFPGRFSGRQFSNSRSEMNVSTLELGDSALYLCASSFAGGGEQYFGPGTRLTVT.

The V gene is TRBV2, the J gene TRBJ1-2, with D perhaps TRBD1 (6 bases). Trimming pared 8 bases from V and 4 bases from J, leaving 23 bases between. CDR3 length equals 16 residues. Germline V lookup: CDR1 SNHLY, CDR2 FYNNEI. The CDR3 nucleotides read TGTGCCAGCTCCGGAGAGACAGGTGGGATCCTCTATGGCTACACCTTC. It specifies CASSGETGGILYGYTF.

V usage is TRBV7-6 and J usage is TRBJ1-6; 7 bases align to TRBD1. The germline gives CDR1 SGHVS, CDR2 FNYEAQ. V shed 7 bases and J 9 bases; nucleotides not matched to a gene: 9. CDR3 size: 14 residues. Here the CDR3 DNA reads TGTGCCAGCAACACACAGGGGCACAGTTCACCCCTCCACTTT. This encodes CASNTQGHSSPLHF.

This sequence joins TRBV2 and TRBJ2-1; 7 bases fit TRBD2. Germline V gene sequence: CDR1 SNHLY, CDR2 FYNNEI. This CDR3 has 14 residues. Trimming at V came to 5 bases and at J to 7 bases, leaving 8 bases not matched to a gene. The CDR3 here is CASSSIREGNEQFF. Written as DNA, the CDR3 is TGTGCCAGCAGTTCGATTAGGGAGGGTAATGAGCAGTTCTTC. Full variable domain (missing parts from reference TRBV2 and TRBJ2-1): EPEVTQTPSHQVTQMGQEVILRCVPISNHLYFYWYRQILGQKVEFLVSFYNNEISEKSEIFDDQFSVERPDGSNFTLKIRSTKLEDSAMYFCASSSIREGNEQFFGPGTRLTVL.

The rearrangement uses TRBV7-9 and TRBJ2-2; 11 positions agree with TRBD1. The V gene's germline CDR1 is SEHNR and CDR2 FQNEAQ (reference sequence). V lost 8 bases to trimming and J lost 2 bases; unmatched junction nucleotides: 4. The CDR3 spans 15 residues. DNA of the CDR3: TGTGCCAGCCGACGGACAGGGGGCAACACCGGGGAGCTGTTTTTT. Protein sequence: CASRRTGGNTGELFF. The full variable domain, in which reference TRBV7-9 and TRBJ2-2 provide the parts outside the CDR3, is DTGVSQNPRHKITKRGQNVTFRCDPISEHNRLYWYRQTLGQGPEFLTYFQNEAQLEKSRLLSDRFSAERPKGSFSTLEIQRTEQGDSAMYLCASRRTGGNTGELFFGEGSRLTVL.

CDR3 region: CASSPIAGSTDTQYF. CDR3 nucleotides: TGCGCCAGCAGCCCGATAGCGGGGAGCACAGATACGCAGTATTTT. This chain joins TRBV4-3 and TRBJ2-3; 8 bases align to TRBD2. CDR3 length: 15 amino acids. Unmatched junction bases numbered 3, after V lost 4 bases and J lost 0 bases. Germline V gene lookup returns CDR1 LGHNA and CDR2 YSLEER.

The rearrangement joins TRBV11-3 to TRBJ2-1; 10 bases agree with TRBD2. Trimming took 5 bases from V and 6 from J; bases not matched to a gene: 7. The CDR3 runs to 15 residues. CDR1 and CDR2 (germline): SGHNT, YENEEA. The CDR3 here is CASSDRLAGANEQFF. The CDR3, as DNA: TGTGCCAGCAGCGACCGTCTAGCGGGAGCCAATGAGCAGTTCTTC.

The chain uses TRBV18 and TRBJ1-1; 8 nucleotides align to TRBD1. This CDR3 comprises 15 residues. CDR1 is KGHSH and CDR2 is LQKENI in the germline V gene. J was trimmed by 1 base and V by 4 bases; bases with no gene match: 5. The CDR3 DNA sequence: TGTGCCAGCTCACGACGGACAGGGCCGAACACTGAAGCTTTCTTT. Translated, it gives CASSRRTGPNTEAFF.

This clone turned up a few times. This chain joins TRBV2 and TRBJ2-1; TRBD1 is a possible D gene (6 bases). V dropped 8 bases and J dropped 4 bases, with 21 bases sitting between them. CDR3 size: 16 residues. Germline V gene data show CDR1 as SNHLY and CDR2 as FYNNEI. For the CDR3, the DNA is TGTGCCAGCTCTCTTACAGGGCGCGCAGGGTACAATGAGCAGTTCTTC. It codes for CASSLTGRAGYNEQFF.

V usage is TRBV5-6 and J usage is TRBJ2-3; 9 nucleotides align to TRBD2. Losses at the gene ends were 4 bases for V and 1 base for J; bases not matched to a gene: 4. The germline V gene has CDR1 SGHDT and CDR2 YYEEEE. The CDR3 is 15 residues long. CDR3 region: CASSRLAGGTDTQYF. CDR3 DNA: TGTGCCAGCAGCCGATTAGCGGGAGGCACAGATACGCAGTATTTT. The complete variable domain, with remaining parts taken from reference TRBV5-6 and TRBJ2-3, reads DAGVTQSPTHLIKTRGQQVTLRCSPKSGHDTVSWYQQALGQGPQFIFQYYEEEERQRGNFPDRFSGHQFPNYSSELNVNALLLGDSALYLCASSRLAGGTDTQYFGPGTRLTVL.

The genes are TRBV5-1 and TRBJ1-1; TRBD1 matches at 7 bases. There are 14 residues in the CDR3. The germline gives CDR1 SGHRS, CDR2 YFSETQ. J lost 3 bases, V lost 3 bases, and 5 bases had no gene match. DNA of the CDR3: TGCGCCAGCAGCTCGCCAGGGGGTGACACTGAAGCTTTCTTT. Amino acids: CASSSPGGDTEAFF.